What follows describes a single T cell receptor (beta chain). Germline CDR1 reads SGHNT; CDR2 reads YENEEA. The CDR3 has 13 residues. Trimming cost V 6 bases and J 5 bases, with 13 bases left between them. These data belong to a study of control samples from healthy donors and cancer patients. Libraries were prepared by immunoSEQ multiplex PCR; TCRdb keeps only in-frame clonotypes and omits some of them. Of tens of thousands of clones detected, 84% appear once; the ten largest clones hold around 2.8%. The rearrangement links TRBV11-3 to TRBJ2-5; either TRBD1 or TRBD2 may supply D (5 bases each). Material for sequencing was PBMCs. The origin of this receptor is a woman between 45 and 60 years old with lung cancer. CDR3 nucleotide sequence: TGTGCCAGCAGTACCGGGGCGAGGGAGACCCAGTACTTC. It is translated as CASSTGARETQYF.